The 12 T cell receptor beta chains given below trace back to one sample, sequenced in a study of somatic mutations in cytotoxic T cells in rheumatoid arthritis. Clones were read by immunoSEQ multiplex PCR, and TCRdb kept only the in-frame ones, dropping some. The sample shows around 24,000 clones, about 81% of them seen only once. The specimen was CD8+ T cells sorted from blood. The origin of the receptors is a man in his fifties in good health.

The rearrangement joins TRBV5-1 to TRBJ2-1; D is ambiguous. CDR1 is SGHRS, CDR2 YFSETQ, per germline. The CDR3 contains 17 residues. Trimming shortened V by 3 bases and J by 0 bases, and 16 bases separated the two germline ends. CDR3 nucleotide sequence: TGCGCCAGCAGCTGGAAGGACGGCATGAGCTCCTACAATGAGCAGTTCTTC. Its protein is CASSWKDGMSSYNEQFF.

The chain uses TRBV6-1 and TRBJ2-7; either TRBD1 or TRBD2 may fit D (7 bases each). V dropped 6 bases and J dropped 3 bases, with 12 bases sitting between them. This CDR3 is 13 amino acids long. Germline values: CDR1 MNHNS, CDR2 SASEGT. The CDR3 protein is CASSPGGGYEQYF. DNA for the CDR3: TGTGCCAGCAGCCCAGGGGGGGGCTACGAGCAGTACTTC.

The chain couples TRBV7-7 to TRBJ2-7; 7 nucleotides line up with TRBD2. CDR1 and CDR2 from the germline V gene are SSHAT and FNYEAQ (reference sequence). This CDR3 has 19 residues. Losses at the gene ends were 2 bases for V and 2 bases for J; bases not matched to a gene: 18. The CDR3 DNA reads TGTGCCAGCAGCTTATACGGGTCAGGGCGGGAGAGGTATACCTACGAGCAGTACTTC. It encodes CASSLYGSGRERYTYEQYF.

The chain recombines TRBV27 with TRBJ1-4; the D is unclear. The germline V and J ends were trimmed by 6 bases and 0 bases, with 8 bases remaining between them. This CDR3 has 14 residues. Germline V gives CDR1 MNHEY, CDR2 SMNVEV (reference sequence). The CDR3: CASSPVTTNEKLFF. DNA for the CDR3: TGTGCCAGCAGCCCCGTTACAACTAATGAAAAACTGTTTTTT.

The chain has TRBV2 and TRBJ1-5; 9 bases are a match to TRBD1. The CDR3 is made up of 15 amino acids. The germline gives CDR1 SNHLY, CDR2 FYNNEI. Trimming took 6 bases from V and 4 from J; bases not matched to a gene: 7. The CDR3 loop reads CASSLLDRGNQPQHF. The CDR3 nucleotides are TGTGCCAGCAGCCTATTGGACAGGGGAAATCAGCCCCAGCATTTT.

The V call is TRBV27, the J call TRBJ1-2; 7 bases fit TRBD1. Germline V gives CDR1 MNHEY, CDR2 SMNVEV (reference sequence). V lost 6 bases and J lost 2; bases outside the gene matches: 6. This CDR3 has 14 amino acids. CDR3 in amino acids: CASRPGQRNYGYTF. CDR3 in DNA: TGTGCCAGCAGACCGGGACAGCGGAACTATGGCTACACCTTC.

The chain combines TRBV9 with TRBJ2-7; 12 bases align to TRBD1. Germline V CDR1 and CDR2: SGDLS, YYNGEE. V shed 3 bases, J shed 5 bases, and the junction held 6 bases outside the gene matches. The CDR3 contains 15 residues. The CDR3: CASSDRDRGRDEQYF. The CDR3 DNA is TGTGCCAGCAGCGACAGGGACAGGGGGCGCGACGAGCAGTACTTC.

This clone came up a few times. The V gene is TRBV5-6, the J gene TRBJ1-1; 8 bases match TRBD1. Germline trimming cut 4 bases from V and 1 base from J; bases unmatched to any gene: 3. CDR3 length: 14 residues. Germline assignment: CDR1 SGHDT and CDR2 YYEEEE. CDR3 DNA sequence: TGTGCCAGCAGCATGGGACAGGCGAACACTGAAGCTTTCTTT. Translation: CASSMGQANTEAFF.

The chain employs TRBV27 and TRBJ2-6, with D uncertain. CDR1 MNHEY and CDR2 SMNVEV come from the germline V gene (reference sequence). V lost 4 bases, J lost 0 bases, and 4 bases lay in between. The CDR3 is made up of 14 amino acids. The CDR3 loop is CASSSNSGANVLTF. DNA for the CDR3: TGTGCCAGCAGTTCGAACTCTGGGGCCAACGTCCTGACTTTC.

The rearrangement joins TRBV5-4 to TRBJ2-7, with 10 bases fitting TRBD2. The V and J ends lost 3 bases and 5 bases, in that order; junction bases with no gene match: 8. The CDR3 sequence is 15 residues long. Germline loops: CDR1 SGHNT, CDR2 YYREEE (reference sequence). This CDR3 is CASSWNSGRLDEQYF. The CDR3 DNA reads TGTGCCAGCAGCTGGAATAGCGGGAGGCTAGACGAGCAGTACTTC. Together with reference TRBV5-4 and TRBJ2-7, the CDR3 gives the full variable domain: ETGVTQSPTHLIKTRGQQVTLRCSSQSGHNTVSWYQQALGQGPQFIFQYYREEENGRGNFPPRFSGLQFPNYSSELNVNALELDDSALYLCASSWNSGRLDEQYFGPGTRLTVT.

The V call is TRBV7-6, the J call TRBJ2-7, with 7 bases matching TRBD2. This CDR3 is 13 amino acids long. Per the germline V gene, CDR1 is SGHVS and CDR2 is FNYEAQ. V lost 4 bases, J lost 7 bases, and 7 bases stayed unmatched. The CDR3 coding sequence is TGTGCCAGCAGCTCTGGAGGGAGGGGTGAGCAGTACTTC. It translates to CASSSGGRGEQYF.

This clone was observed a few times. V gene TRBV7-2 combines with J gene TRBJ1-1; tentatively, D is TRBD1 (6 bases). V lost 1 base and J 7 bases, leaving 13 bases between the germline ends. CDR1 and CDR2 from the germline V gene are SGHTA and FQGNSA. This CDR3 has 14 residues. The CDR3 DNA is TGTGCCAGCAGCTTAGATCCGGGGGCAGGTGAAGCTTTCTTT. Translated, it gives CASSLDPGAGEAFF.